The clone carrying this T cell receptor beta chain was counted many times. CDR1 and CDR2 from the germline V gene are SGHVS and FNYEAQ. Unmatched junction bases numbered 4, after V lost 5 bases and J lost 3 bases. CDR3 length equals 15 residues. Since all of the isolated RNA was reverse transcribed, expressed TCRB transcripts were what got sequenced. Clones were sequenced by immunoSEQ multiplex PCR, and TCRdb holds only the in-frame ones, with some missing. Here the sample spans about 140,000 clones, more than 9% being singletons. The data stem from a study of beta chain features in type 1 diabetes. Study overall: Across the samples, 107,917,701 sorted cells were examined in total.

V usage is TRBV7-6 and J usage is TRBJ2-6; 7 bases are shared with TRBD2. The receptor was isolated from a man younger than 30 in good health. Sequenced input: naive CD4+ T cells from blood. CDR3 coding DNA: TGTGCCAGCAGCCCCCGCGGGGGTGGGGCCAACGTCCTGACTTTC. It specifies CASSPRGGGANVLTF.